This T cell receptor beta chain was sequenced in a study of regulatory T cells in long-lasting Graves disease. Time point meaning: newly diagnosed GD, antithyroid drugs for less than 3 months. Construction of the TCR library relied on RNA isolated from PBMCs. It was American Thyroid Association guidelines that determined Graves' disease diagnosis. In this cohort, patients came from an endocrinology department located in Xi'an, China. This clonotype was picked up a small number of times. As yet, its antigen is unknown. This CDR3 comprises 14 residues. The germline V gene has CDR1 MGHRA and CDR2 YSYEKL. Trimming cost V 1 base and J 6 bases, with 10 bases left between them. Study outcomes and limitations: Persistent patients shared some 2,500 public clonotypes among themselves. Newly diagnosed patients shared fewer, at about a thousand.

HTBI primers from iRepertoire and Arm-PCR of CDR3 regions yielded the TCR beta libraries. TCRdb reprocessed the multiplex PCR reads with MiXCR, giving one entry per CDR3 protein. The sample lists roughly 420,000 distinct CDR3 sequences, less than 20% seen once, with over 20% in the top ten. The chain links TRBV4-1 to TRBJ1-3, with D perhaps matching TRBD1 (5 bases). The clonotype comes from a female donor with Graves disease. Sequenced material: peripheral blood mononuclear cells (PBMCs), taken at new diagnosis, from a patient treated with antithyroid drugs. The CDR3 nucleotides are TGCGCCAGCAGCCAAGTGGGGCGAGAAAACACCATATATTTT. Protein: CASSQVGRENTIYF.